This passage covers 30 T cell receptor beta chains from one sample sequenced in a study of cytomegalovirus exposure and HLA in healthy donors. This PCR relied on a set of 60 Vbeta primers and 13 Jbeta primers. Sequenced by immunoSEQ multiplex PCR; TCRdb stores in-frame clones only, minus some. The sample carries roughly 95,000 clones, around three quarters recorded once. The material sequenced was PBMCs. The receptors here all came from a man younger than 45 in good health and CMV-seropositive.

This rearrangement joins TRBV6-1 to TRBJ1-5; 11 nucleotides match TRBD1. The V gene end was trimmed by 3 bases and the J gene end by 6 bases; junction bases not matched to a gene: 7. The CDR3 consists of 16 residues. In germline, CDR1 is MNHNS, CDR2 SASEGT. The CDR3 DNA reads as TGTGCCAGCAGTGATTGGGGGACAGGGGGAAGTCAGCCCCAGCATTTT. It is translated as CASSDWGTGGSQPQHF.

The chain carries TRBV6-1 and TRBJ1-2, with D tentatively TRBD1 (6 bases). CDR3 length equals 13 residues. Trimming removed 8 bases at V and 6 bases at J, with 16 bases between. Germline values: CDR1 MNHNS, CDR2 SASEGT. DNA for the CDR3: TGTGCCAGCCTACAGGGAATGCCTGATGGCTACACCTTC. Protein product: CASLQGMPDGYTF.

The V gene is TRBV9, the J gene TRBJ1-1; D is undetermined. CDR3 length: 14 amino acids. V gave up 3 bases and J gave up 3 bases, with 12 bases separating them. The germline CDR1 and CDR2 sequences are SGDLS and YYNGEE. The CDR3 DNA reads as TGTGCCAGCAGCGCCCGCGATTTCTACACTGAAGCTTTCTTT. This translates into CASSARDFYTEAFF. Complete variable domain (other parts from reference TRBV9 and TRBJ1-1): DSGVTQTPKHLITATGQRVTLRCSPRSGDLSVYWYQQSLDQGLQFLIQYYNGEERAKGNILERFSAQQFPDLHSELNLSSLELGDSALYFCASSARDFYTEAFFGQGTRLTVV.

This chain connects TRBV7-9 to TRBJ2-7; 11 bases align to TRBD2. From germline, CDR1 is SEHNR and CDR2 FQNEAQ (reference sequence). V trimming: 1 base; J trimming: 1 base; junction bases outside the gene matches: 6. The CDR3 spans 17 residues. CDR3 residues: CASSLGLAGGRSYEQYF. The CDR3 DNA follows: TGTGCCAGCAGCTTAGGCCTAGCGGGAGGCCGGTCCTACGAGCAGTACTTC. Full variable domain (missing parts from reference TRBV7-9 and TRBJ2-7): DTGVSQNPRHKITKRGQNVTFRCDPISEHNRLYWYRQTLGQGPEFLTYFQNEAQLEKSRLLSDRFSAERPKGSFSTLEIQRTEQGDSAMYLCASSLGLAGGRSYEQYFGPGTRLTVT.

This chain joins TRBV5-1 and TRBJ1-2; D unclear. Germline CDR1 SGHRS, CDR2 YFSETQ. Trimming took 2 bases from V and 3 from J, leaving 8 bases between them. This CDR3 contains 13 residues. The CDR3, as DNA: TGCGCCAGCAGCTTAAGTCGGGACTATGGCTACACCTTC. It yields the protein CASSLSRDYGYTF.

This chain links TRBV4-2 with TRBJ1-5; 7 bases match TRBD1. With V trimmed by 4 bases and J by 1 base, 7 bases remained unmatched. From germline, CDR1 is LGHNA and CDR2 YNFKEQ. The length of the CDR3 is 16 residues. CDR3 loop: CASSPGEQGSNQPQHF. The DNA of the CDR3 is TGTGCCAGCAGCCCGGGGGAACAGGGGAGCAATCAGCCCCAGCATTTT.

A few counts support this clone. The rearrangement links TRBV30 to TRBJ1-6; 8 bases agree with TRBD1. The V gene end was trimmed by 1 base and the J gene end by 10 bases; junction bases not matched to a gene: 9. This CDR3 has 15 amino acids. Germline-derived CDR1 and CDR2 are GTSNPN and SVGIG (reference sequence). The CDR3 is CAWSDLDRAGSPLHF. The CDR3 DNA reads as TGTGCCTGGAGTGACCTGGACAGGGCGGGATCACCCCTCCACTTT.

The rearrangement links TRBV5-6 to TRBJ2-7, with 7 bases identical to TRBD1. The CDR3 totals 14 residues. CDR1 and CDR2 (germline): SGHDT, YYEEEE. The trim removed 2 bases at V and 0 bases at J, leaving 2 bases unmatched. As DNA, the CDR3 is TGTGCCAGCAGCTTCAACAGGGGCTCCTACGAGCAGTACTTC. Translating gives CASSFNRGSYEQYF.

V usage is TRBV27 and J usage is TRBJ2-2, with unresolved D. Trimming removed 3 bases at V and 1 base at J, with 9 bases between. This CDR3 has 15 amino acids. Germline V gives CDR1 MNHEY, CDR2 SMNVEV (reference sequence). This CDR3 is CASSFMTGNTGELFF. For the CDR3, the DNA is TGTGCCAGCAGTTTTATGACTGGGAACACCGGGGAGCTGTTTTTT.

The chain combines TRBV19 with TRBJ1-2, with 7 bases matching TRBD1. The CDR3 has 12 residues. The trim removed 6 bases at V and 7 bases at J, leaving 5 bases unmatched. The germline CDR1 and CDR2 sequences are LNHDA and SQIVND (reference sequence). In DNA form, the CDR3 reads TGTGCCAGTAGACTGGGACAGACTGGCTACACCTTC. Its translation: CASRLGQTGYTF.

The chain uses TRBV9 and TRBJ2-3; a possible D gene is TRBD1 (5 bases). The V and J ends lost 4 bases and 1 base respectively, with 19 bases between them. Germline loops: CDR1 SGDLS, CDR2 YYNGEE. CDR3 length: 17 amino acids. CDR3 protein: CASSPQGAGLGTDTQYF. The CDR3 coding sequence is TGTGCCAGCAGCCCCCAAGGGGCAGGCCTGGGCACAGATACGCAGTATTTT.

V gene TRBV7-2 combines with J gene TRBJ2-5; a weak D match, TRBD2 (6 bases). With 1 base removed from V and 5 bases from J, the gap between germline ends came to 11 bases. The CDR3 covers 14 residues. Germline-derived CDR1 and CDR2 are SGHTA and FQGNSA. The CDR3 sequence is CASSLGLDAETQYF. CDR3 sequence (DNA): TGTGCCAGCAGCTTAGGACTAGATGCGGAGACCCAGTACTTC.

CDR3 protein: CASSQVGENTEAFF. The CDR3 DNA is TGCGCCAGCAGCCAAGTCGGTGAGAACACTGAAGCTTTCTTT. The chain couples TRBV4-1 to TRBJ1-1; D not resolved. The germline V and J ends were trimmed by 1 base and 1 base, with 7 bases remaining between them. The CDR3 loop spans 14 amino acids. In germline, CDR1 is MGHRA, CDR2 YSYEKL.

CDR3 region: CSAVNTEAFF. The CDR3 DNA reads TGCAGCGCCGTAAACACTGAAGCTTTCTTT. The J gene is TRBJ1-1, the V gene TRBV29-1; no firm D call. V lost 7 bases, J lost 2 bases, and 5 bases lay in between. The germline CDR1 and CDR2 sequences are SQVTM and ANQGSEA. The CDR3 has 10 residues.

This clone was counted between two and nine times. V is TRBV21-1 and J is TRBJ2-7; the D call TRBD1 from the table was never checked on the DNA. TRBV21-1 is classified as a pseudogene. The CDR3 has 16 residues. CDR3 sequence (DNA): TGTGCCAGCAGCCCAAAGGAGCAGGGGAGTCGTTACGAGCAGTACTTC. This translates into CASSPKEQGSRYEQYF.

The chain couples TRBV19 to TRBJ2-1; 10 bases fit TRBD1. Trimming at V came to 3 bases and at J to 6 bases, leaving 8 bases not matched to a gene. Germline CDR1 reads LNHDA; CDR2 reads SQIVND (reference sequence). The CDR3 consists of 16 residues. The CDR3 bases are TGTGCCAGTAGTATGGGTGGGGGACAGGGGATCAATGAGCAGTTCTTC. This encodes CASSMGGGQGINEQFF.

The gene calls are TRBV10-3 and TRBJ1-2, with unresolved D. The CDR3 has 12 amino acids. V was pared by 11 bases and J by 8 bases, with 18 bases between. Germline V gives CDR1 ENHRY, CDR2 SYGVKD. The CDR3 loop reads CAVKRELGGYTF. As DNA, the CDR3 is TGTGCCGTCAAACGTGAGCTAGGAGGCTACACCTTC.

In nucleotides, the CDR3 is TGTGCCAGCAGCTTAGAGGGGTTCGCGGAAGCTTTCTTT. Its translation: CASSLEGFAEAFF. The chain has TRBV7-8 and TRBJ1-1; possible D gene TRBD1, 5 bases. The CDR3 length is 13 residues. Germline V lookup: CDR1 SGHVS, CDR2 FQNEAQ. V lost 1 base and J 8 bases, leaving 11 bases between the germline ends.

V and J are TRBV27 and TRBJ1-1; D is perhaps TRBD1 (5 bases). The CDR3 spans 13 residues. Germline CDR1 and CDR2: MNHEY and SMNVEV (reference sequence). Trimming stripped 8 bases from V and 5 bases from J, with 15 bases between. CDR3 nucleotides: TGTGCCAGCTCTTCCTGGGGCGGAACTGAAGCTTTCTTT. Its protein is CASSSWGGTEAFF.

This chain joins TRBV6-6 and TRBJ1-3; 9 bases are a match to TRBD1. V shed 4 bases and J 7 bases; nucleotides not matched to a gene: 8. Germline CDR1 and CDR2: MNHNY and SVGAGI (reference sequence). This CDR3 is 15 amino acids long. CDR3 loop: CASSSGQGIWNTIYF. The CDR3 DNA is TGTGCCAGCAGTTCGGGACAGGGCATTTGGAACACCATATATTTT.

The rearrangement uses TRBV28 and TRBJ1-2; 7 bases line up with TRBD1. V was clipped by 5 bases and J by 7 bases; unmatched bases: 7. The CDR3 has 13 amino acids. Germline values: CDR1 MDHEN, CDR2 SYDVKM. As DNA, the CDR3 is TGTGCCAGCAGTCCCGGACAGGTGGGTGGCTACACCTTC. Amino acids: CASSPGQVGGYTF.

V gene TRBV6-6 combines with J gene TRBJ2-7; 8 bases align to TRBD1. Germline V gives CDR1 MNHNY, CDR2 SVGAGI (reference sequence). This CDR3 contains 15 residues. Trimming took 5 bases from V and 3 from J; bases not matched to a gene: 9. CDR3 protein: CASSPGTGSLYEQYF. The CDR3 DNA is TGTGCCAGCAGTCCCGGGACAGGTTCGCTCTACGAGCAGTACTTC.

This clone was picked up a small number of times. V is TRBV6-6 and J is TRBJ1-1, with TRBD1 identical over 7 bases. CDR3 size: 13 residues. Germline loops: CDR1 MNHNY, CDR2 SVGAGI (reference sequence). After removal of 7 bases from V and 2 bases from J, the junction contained 4 bases not matched to a gene. The CDR3, as DNA: TGTGCCAGCAAGGGACAGTTTAACACTGAAGCTTTCTTT. Amino acid sequence: CASKGQFNTEAFF.

The rearrangement joins TRBV28 to TRBJ2-7; tentative D call: TRBD2 (7 bases). The germline V and J ends were trimmed by 6 bases and 5 bases, with 20 bases remaining between them. This CDR3 has 15 residues. Germline V lookup: CDR1 MDHEN, CDR2 SYDVKM. The CDR3 region is CASRPSGGPSHEQYF. CDR3 nucleotide sequence: TGTGCCAGCAGGCCCTCGGGGGGCCCCAGCCACGAGCAGTACTTC.

This clone was detected only once. The rearrangement uses TRBV9 and TRBJ1-6; no clear D gene. Per germline, CDR1 SGDLS and CDR2 YYNGEE. The CDR3 loop spans 12 amino acids. V lost 4 bases and J lost 10, with 9 bases in between. The CDR3 DNA sequence: TGTGCCAGCAGCCTCCCGGGGTCACCCCTCCACTTT. The encoded protein is CASSLPGSPLHF.

The rearrangement links TRBV30 to TRBJ2-7; TRBD2 matches at 7 bases. Germline-derived CDR1 and CDR2 are GTSNPN and SVGIG (reference sequence). The CDR3 covers 14 residues. V shed 2 bases, J shed 4 bases, and the junction held 8 bases outside the gene matches. CDR3 sequence: CAWSPGGLLYEQYF. DNA for the CDR3: TGTGCCTGGAGTCCCGGGGGACTATTGTACGAGCAGTACTTC.

The chain is built from TRBV18 and TRBJ2-5, with D perhaps matching TRBD2 (6 bases). Germline V CDR1 and CDR2: KGHSH, LQKENI. The CDR3 runs to 13 residues. The germline V and J ends were trimmed by 6 bases and 2 bases, with 10 bases remaining between them. The CDR3 coding sequence is TGTGCCAGCTCGGGAGGCCCTCAAGAGACCCAGTACTTC. Translated: CASSGGPQETQYF.

This chain connects TRBV27 to TRBJ2-7; 11 bases align to TRBD1. CDR3 length: 14 residues. The V gene's germline CDR1 is MNHEY and CDR2 SMNVEV (reference sequence). The ends lost 4 bases at V and 2 bases at J; junction bases unmatched: 1. The CDR3 spells CASSWGQGAYEQYF. The CDR3 DNA reads TGTGCCAGCAGTTGGGGACAGGGGGCCTACGAGCAGTACTTC.

In DNA, the CDR3 is TGTGCCAGCAGCTCAACCAGGGGCCCCTATGGCTACACCTTC. Residues: CASSSTRGPYGYTF. The J gene is TRBJ1-2, the V gene TRBV7-9, with D possibly matching TRBD1 (6 bases). This CDR3 comprises 14 residues. Deletions cut 4 bases from V and 4 bases from J, with 13 bases between. Germline CDR1 SEHNR, CDR2 FQNEAQ (reference sequence).

The V and J genes are TRBV18 and TRBJ2-3; TRBD1 aligns across 7 bases. V was clipped by 1 base and J by 2 bases; unmatched bases: 3. The CDR3 length is 15 residues. CDR1 KGHSH and CDR2 LQKENI come from the germline V gene. In DNA form, the CDR3 reads TGTGCCAGCTCACCACTGGGACAGATCACAGATACGCAGTATTTT. It codes for CASSPLGQITDTQYF.